This T cell receptor beta chain was retrieved from a study of cytotoxic CD8 clonotypes in ibrutinib-treated CLL. TCRdb's table, derived via immunoSEQ multiplex PCR, lists solely in-frame clones and lacks some. Of about 200,000 clones listed, just over 70% are singletons. This CDR3 spans 13 amino acids. V shed 4 bases and J 6 bases; nucleotides not matched to a gene: 6. The V gene's germline CDR1 is SGDLS and CDR2 YYNGEE. The sample here was PBMCs, taken after 12 months of ibrutinib treatment. The clonotype was recovered from a human donor with chronic lymphocytic leukemia. The chain recombines TRBV9 with TRBJ2-7, with 8 bases lining up with TRBD2. The CDR3 spells CASSSSGGPEQYF. In nucleotides, the CDR3 is TGTGCCAGCAGCTCCTCGGGGGGGCCCGAGCAGTACTTC.